A single sample is the source of the 8 T cell receptor beta chains below, sequenced in a study of blood T cell repertoires in COVID-19. Using immunoSEQ multiplex PCR, the repertoire was profiled, and TCRdb retains in-frame clones only, with some absent. This sample has some 210,000 clones, with around 82% found just once. The specimen was PBMCs or T cells enriched from blood (not recorded which). The receptors here all came from a man younger than 45 with acute COVID-19.

This CDR3 is CASSPGQSNEQFF. DNA of the CDR3: TGCGCCAGCAGTCCGGGACAGTCGAATGAGCAGTTCTTC. This rearrangement joins TRBV5-1 to TRBJ2-1, with 7 bases identical to TRBD1. In germline, CDR1 is SGHRS, CDR2 YFSETQ. V trimming: 5 bases; J trimming: 7 bases; junction bases outside the gene matches: 6. The CDR3 is made up of 13 amino acids. Full variable domain (rest looked up from reference TRBV5-1 and TRBJ2-1): KAGVTQTPRYLIKTRGQQVTLSCSPISGHRSVSWYQQTPGQGLQFLFEYFSETQRNKGNFPGRFSGRQFSNSRSEMNVSTLELGDSALYLCASSPGQSNEQFFGPGTRLTVL.

This sequence joins TRBV2 and TRBJ1-4, with 7 bases aligning to TRBD1. The junction had 24 bases not matched to a gene; V was cut back by 6 bases and J by 11 bases. The CDR3 is made up of 18 amino acids. Germline V gives CDR1 SNHLY, CDR2 FYNNEI. The CDR3 reads CASSARLGRQGVREKLFF. The CDR3 DNA follows: TGTGCCAGCAGCGCTCGCTTGGGTCGACAGGGCGTTAGGGAGAAACTGTTTTTT. Complete variable domain (other parts from reference TRBV2 and TRBJ1-4): EPEVTQTPSHQVTQMGQEVILRCVPISNHLYFYWYRQILGQKVEFLVSFYNNEISEKSEIFDDQFSVERPDGSNFTLKIRSTKLEDSAMYFCASSARLGRQGVREKLFFGSGTQLSVL.

This chain links TRBV19 with TRBJ2-7; possible D gene TRBD1, 7 bases. Germline V gene lookup returns CDR1 LNHDA and CDR2 SQIVND (reference sequence). The CDR3 totals 14 residues. Trimming stripped 4 bases from V and 2 bases from J, with 12 bases between. The CDR3 bases are TGTGCCAGTAGTACATCAGGGGGGCCCTACGAGCAGTACTTC. Protein product: CASSTSGGPYEQYF.

V gene TRBV28 combines with J gene TRBJ1-5, with 7 nucleotides matching TRBD1. The CDR3 loop spans 19 amino acids. V dropped 3 bases and J dropped 1; count of bases not matched to a gene: 15. Germline loops: CDR1 MDHEN, CDR2 SYDVKM. CDR3 bases: TGTGCCAGCAGTTTGTCGAGACAGGGACGGTCCACAAGCAATCAGCCCCAGCATTTT. It specifies CASSLSRQGRSTSNQPQHF. Full variable domain (missing parts from reference TRBV28 and TRBJ1-5): DVKVTQSSRYLVKRTGEKVFLECVQDMDHENMFWYRQDPGLGLRLIYFSYDVKMKEKGDIPEGYSVSREKKERFSLILESASTNQTSMYLCASSLSRQGRSTSNQPQHFGDGTRLSIL.

V gene TRBV2 combines with J gene TRBJ1-1; 11 bases are a match to TRBD1. The trim removed 4 bases at V and 6 bases at J, leaving 7 bases unmatched. CDR1 and CDR2 from the germline V gene are SNHLY and FYNNEI. This CDR3 has 15 amino acids. The CDR3 protein is CASSAEGTGGAEAFF. The CDR3 nucleotides read TGTGCCAGCAGTGCGGAGGGGACAGGGGGAGCTGAAGCTTTCTTT. Full variable domain (rest looked up from reference TRBV2 and TRBJ1-1): EPEVTQTPSHQVTQMGQEVILRCVPISNHLYFYWYRQILGQKVEFLVSFYNNEISEKSEIFDDQFSVERPDGSNFTLKIRSTKLEDSAMYFCASSAEGTGGAEAFFGQGTRLTVV.

CDR3 nucleotide sequence: TGTGCAAGTCGCTTACCTTCCTACGAGCAGTACTTC. It yields the protein CASRLPSYEQYF. V is TRBV12-2 and J is TRBJ2-7; TRBD2 was called by the table and not checked on the DNA. TRBV12-2 is noted as a pseudogene. CDR3 length: 12 residues.

The rearrangement links TRBV6-4 to TRBJ2-2, with 8 bases matching TRBD2. The CDR3 spans 13 residues. The germline V gene has CDR1 MRHNA and CDR2 SNTAGT. Germline trimming cut 4 bases from V and 6 bases from J; bases unmatched to any gene: 1. The CDR3 spells CASSAGGPGELFF. The DNA for the CDR3 is TGTGCCAGCAGTGCGGGGGGGCCCGGGGAGCTGTTTTTT.

The J gene is TRBJ2-5, the V gene TRBV10-2; unclear D gene. Germline V gives CDR1 WSHSY, CDR2 SAAADI. This CDR3 region has 11 residues. Between the trimmed V and J ends, which lost 6 bases and 1 base, there was a span of 3 bases. Written as DNA, the CDR3 is TGCGCCAGCAGCGGCCAAGAGACCCAGTACTTC. This encodes CASSGQETQYF.